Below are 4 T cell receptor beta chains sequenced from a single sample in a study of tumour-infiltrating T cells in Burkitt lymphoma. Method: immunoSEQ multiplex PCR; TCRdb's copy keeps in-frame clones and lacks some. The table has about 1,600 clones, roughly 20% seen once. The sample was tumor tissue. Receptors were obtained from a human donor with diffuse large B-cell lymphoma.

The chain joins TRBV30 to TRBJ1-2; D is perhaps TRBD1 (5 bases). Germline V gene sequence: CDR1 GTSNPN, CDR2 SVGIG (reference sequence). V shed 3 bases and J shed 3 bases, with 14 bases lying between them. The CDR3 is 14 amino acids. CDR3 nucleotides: TGTGCCTGGAGAATCGGCGGGGCTGACTATGGCTACACCTTC. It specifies CAWRIGGADYGYTF. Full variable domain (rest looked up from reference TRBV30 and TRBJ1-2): SQTIHQWPATLVQPVGSPLSLECTVEGTSNPNLYWYRQAAGRGLQLLFYSVGIGQISSEVPQNLSASRPQDRQFILSSKKLLLSDSGFYLCAWRIGGADYGYTFGSGTRLTVV.

In DNA form, the CDR3 reads TGTGCCAGCAGCCAAGGTGGGACTAGCAGTTACAATGAGCAGTTCTTC. Protein product: CASSQGGTSSYNEQFF. The chain uses TRBV4-2 and TRBJ2-1, with 9 positions matching TRBD2. Germline CDR1 reads LGHNA; CDR2 reads YNFKEQ. The CDR3 loop spans 16 amino acids. J gave up 4 bases and V 1 base, and 5 bases lay outside the gene matches.

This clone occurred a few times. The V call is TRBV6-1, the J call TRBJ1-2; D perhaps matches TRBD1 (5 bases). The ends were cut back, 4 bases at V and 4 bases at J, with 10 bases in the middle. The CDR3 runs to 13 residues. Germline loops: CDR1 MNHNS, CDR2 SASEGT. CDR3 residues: CASSAYDSYGYTF. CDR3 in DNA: TGTGCCAGCAGTGCCTACGACAGCTATGGCTACACCTTC.

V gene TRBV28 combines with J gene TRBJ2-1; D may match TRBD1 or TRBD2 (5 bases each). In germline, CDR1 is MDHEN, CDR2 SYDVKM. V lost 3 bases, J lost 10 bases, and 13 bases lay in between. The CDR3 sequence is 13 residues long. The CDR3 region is CASSFSDRGEQFF. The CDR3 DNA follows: TGTGCCAGCAGTTTTTCTGACAGAGGGGAGCAGTTCTTC.